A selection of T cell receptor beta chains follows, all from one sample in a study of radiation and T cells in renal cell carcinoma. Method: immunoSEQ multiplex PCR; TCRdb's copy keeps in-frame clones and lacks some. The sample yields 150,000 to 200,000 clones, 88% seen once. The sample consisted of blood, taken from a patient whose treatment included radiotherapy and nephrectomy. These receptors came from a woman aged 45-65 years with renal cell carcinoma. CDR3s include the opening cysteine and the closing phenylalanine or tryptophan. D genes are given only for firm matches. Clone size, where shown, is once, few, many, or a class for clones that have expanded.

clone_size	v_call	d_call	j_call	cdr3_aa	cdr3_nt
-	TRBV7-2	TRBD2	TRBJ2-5	CASSLWASGGAGRQETQYF	TGTGCCAGCAGCTTATGGGCTAGCGGGGGGGCCGGTCGACAAGAGACCCAGTACTTC
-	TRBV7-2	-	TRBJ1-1	CASSAMGGNTEAFF	TGTGCCAGCAGCGCAATGGGGGGGAACACTGAAGCTTTCTTT
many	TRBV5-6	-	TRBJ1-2	CASSLSWAAASSYGYTF	TGTGCCAGCAGCTTAAGTTGGGCGGCAGCCTCCTCCTATGGCTACACCTTC
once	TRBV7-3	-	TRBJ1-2	CASSSLVRRGYTF	TGTGCCAGCAGCTCCCTCGTCCGGCGGGGCTACACCTTC
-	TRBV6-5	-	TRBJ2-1	CASTRTGGRYNEQFF	TGTGCCAGCACTCGAACGGGGGGCAGGTACAATGAGCAGTTCTTC
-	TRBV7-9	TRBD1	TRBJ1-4	CASSPGQGPVEKLFF	TGTGCCAGCAGCCCTGGACAGGGGCCTGTTGAAAAACTGTTTTTT
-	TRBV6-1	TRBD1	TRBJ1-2	CASSEGWTGGSGYTF	TGTGCCAGCAGTGAAGGTTGGACAGGGGGTTCTGGCTACACCTTC
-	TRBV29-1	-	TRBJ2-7	CSGAVGLEQYF	TGCAGCGGAGCCGTGGGGCTCGAGCAGTACTTC
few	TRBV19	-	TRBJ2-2	CASMGRDVLNTGELFF	TGTGCCAGTATGGGCAGGGACGTTTTGAACACCGGGGAGCTGTTTTTT
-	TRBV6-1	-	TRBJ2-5	CASQTVQETQYF	TGTGCCAGCCAGACAGTCCAAGAGACCCAGTACTTC
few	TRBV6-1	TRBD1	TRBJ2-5	CASNPGQQKSYKYF	TGTGCCAGCAACCCGGGACAGCAAAAATCCTATAAGTACTTC
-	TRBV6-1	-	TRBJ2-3	CASSGVGGGRTDTQYF	TGTGCCAGCAGTGGGGTGGGCGGGGGCCGAACAGATACGCAGTATTTT